The source of this T cell receptor beta chain is a study of shared clonotypes between healthy human individuals (TCRdb year 2020). Context from the whole study: Three men and a couple of women, aged 18 to 49 years, made up the cohort. For each donor, CD4 naive and CD4 memory were each run on three plates, CD8 naive on two plates, and CD8 memory on one plate. The study deeply sequenced blood TCR repertoires of about 5 healthy adults to estimate repertoire size and the extent of clonotype sharing between individuals. To increase sequencing depth and limit assay-specific biases, TCR repertoire library preparation and sequencing were carried out by different laboratories using diverse techniques. Leukapheresis yielded between about 0.94 and 9.5 billion PBMCs per donor. Here is what the overall study found, with its caveats: Pairwise subsampling led to the expectation that sequencing depth would affect the degree of clonotype sharing among donors. Only blood was sampled, and tissue TCR repertoires likely differ from those in blood. Because the study included a small number of donors, the genetic and exposure-history diversity represented was limited. Clonotypes shared by all four sorted-subset donors showed higher generation probabilities than non-shared clonotypes. Larger estimated clonotype richness was generally found for naive subsets than for memory subsets. When a handful of donors were compared, the shared fraction of clonotypes was about 5.5% for naive CD4, 3% to 4% for naive CD8, 2.3% for memory CD4, and 0.4% for memory CD8. Incomplete sequencing was indicated by rarefaction of sorted-subset datasets, despite the large sequencing depth.

A note on this clone: This receptor's antigen is unknown. Base qualities are not provided; no much larger clone lies one nucleotide away.

The germline V and J ends show losses of 0 bases and 5 bases respectively, and no gene match explains 5 bases of the junction. CDR1 and CDR2 (SGDLS, YYNGEE) derive from the germline V gene. There are 15 amino acids in the CDR3, from cysteine to phenylalanine inclusive. The sequence is cut down to CDR3 DNA, 45 bases in frame from base 1. Donors were healthy HIV-negative adults with no recently reported acute infections or vaccinations. Every donor was a Caucasian adult residing in Nashville, Tennessee, USA. CD8 memory samples combined magnetically selected CD45RO+ cells with CCR7-negative CD45RA+ effector memory (TemRA) cells. After blood collection by leukapheresis, PBMCs were isolated using Ficoll-Histopaque density gradient centrifugation and then cryopreserved in the vapor phase of liquid nitrogen. Analytical flow cytometry was used to check the purity and quantity of every magnetically sorted T cell population. Each sorted fraction had its genomic DNA isolated and then quantified by UV absorbance on a Nanodrop 2000c.

Using the deep immunoSEQ assay, multiplex PCR amplified TCR CDR3 regions from genomic DNA. Extracted genomic DNA from each cell subset was distributed evenly across all wells of several immunoSEQ 96-well plates, and each plate was treated as a replicate. For sorted subsets, around 0.2 ug of genomic DNA, equivalent to 25,000 to 35,000 T cell genomes, went into each replicate PCR. Purified libraries were measured with a Qubit 3.0 fluorometer, size-checked on a Bioanalyzer 2100, and measured again with the KAPA Library Quantification kit. A separate single-read 150-cycle Illumina NextSeq 550 flow cell was used to sequence each immunoSEQ 96-well plate. Regarding the original processing steps: Because the immunoSEQ output included only junctional sequences and no quality scores, the filtering could not be the same as the filtering used for full-length reads. Sequences were annotated with PyIR, a Python wrapper for IgBLAST v1.9, and V/J genes and CDR3 were assigned using IMGT germline references. Reads were removed for weak V/J assignments (E-value above 1e-6), missing CDR3, stop codons, out-of-frame junctions, or ambiguous translated residues. V3J clonotypes were defined by identical inferred V gene, J gene, and CDR3 amino acid sequence. Percentage overlap between repertoires was computed as shared unique clonotypes divided by the size of the smaller repertoire. Repertoire richness was assessed with RTK rarefaction, the Chao1 estimator, and Recon v2.1 estimates of unobserved clonotypes. Generation probabilities for all TCRbeta clonotypes obtained by the gDNA method from four donors were computed using OLGA. What TCRdb holds here is the immuneACCESS table cut down to in-frame rearrangements. Part of the clones is not present; checked against another copy, under half of the missing clones reflect an unresolved V gene, and the others are unexplained. The D gene and trimming were derived from the DNA, and the V and J assignments and clone size from that table. The sample includes roughly 400,000 clones, with approximately 97% observed a single time. The ten largest account for about 0.34% of the sample.

The TCR comes from a man aged 25 to 40 in good health. The source material was memory CD8+ T cells sorted from blood. The sample's cell subset or site label, decoded: CD45RO+ cells pooled with CCR7-negative TemRA cells. Recombination linked TRBV9 to TRBJ1-2, and TRBD1 aligns with 9 junction nucleotides. The sequence in DNA is TGTGCCAGCAGCGTAGCTACAGGGGGCCGGTATGGCTACACCTTC. It codes for CASSVATGGRYGYTF.